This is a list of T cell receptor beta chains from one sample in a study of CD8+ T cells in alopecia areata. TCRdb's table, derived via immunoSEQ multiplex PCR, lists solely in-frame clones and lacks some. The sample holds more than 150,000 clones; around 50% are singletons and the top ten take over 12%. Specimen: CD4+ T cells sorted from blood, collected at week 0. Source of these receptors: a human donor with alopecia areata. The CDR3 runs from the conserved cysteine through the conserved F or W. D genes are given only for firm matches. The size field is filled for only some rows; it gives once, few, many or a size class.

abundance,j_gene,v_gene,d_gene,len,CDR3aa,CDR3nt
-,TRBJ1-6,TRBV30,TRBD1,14,CAWGMTGRNSPLHF,TGTGCCTGGGGAATGACAGGGAGAAATTCACCCCTCCACTTT
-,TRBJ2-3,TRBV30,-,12,CAWTRVWDTQYF,TGTGCCTGGACCCGGGTGTGGGATACGCAGTATTTT
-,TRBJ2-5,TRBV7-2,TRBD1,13,CASGAPGQETQYF,TGTGCCAGCGGGGCACCGGGACAGGAGACCCAGTACTTC
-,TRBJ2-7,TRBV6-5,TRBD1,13,CASRGTGPYEQYF,TGTGCCAGCAGAGGGACAGGGCCCTACGAGCAGTACTTC
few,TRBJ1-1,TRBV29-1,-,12,CSVGGMNTEAFF,TGCAGCGTTGGTGGTATGAACACTGAAGCTTTCTTT
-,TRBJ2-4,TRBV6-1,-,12,CASSRTKNIQYF,TGTGCCAGCAGTCGTACCAAAAACATTCAGTACTTC
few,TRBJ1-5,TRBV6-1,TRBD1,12,CASRQGDQPQHF,TGTGCCAGTCGACAGGGCGATCAGCCCCAGCATTTT
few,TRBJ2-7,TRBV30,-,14,CAWRVPGTSREQYF,TGTGCCTGGAGGGTGCCCGGGACAAGTCGCGAGCAGTACTTC
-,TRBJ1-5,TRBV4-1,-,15,CASSPTDISNQPQHF,TGCGCCAGCAGCCCTACGGACATTAGCAATCAGCCCCAGCATTTT
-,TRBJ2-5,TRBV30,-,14,CAWGGQQYGETQYF,TGTGCCTGGGGTGGCCAACAATATGGGGAGACCCAGTACTTC
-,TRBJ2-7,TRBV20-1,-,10,CISQGFEQYF,TGCATCTCCCAGGGATTCGAGCAGTACTTC
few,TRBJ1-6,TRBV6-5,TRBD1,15,CASRKDRGYNSPLHF,TGTGCCAGCAGAAAGGACAGGGGGTATAATTCACCCCTCCACTTT
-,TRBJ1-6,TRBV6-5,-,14,CASSYGHSNSPLHF,TGTGCCAGCAGTTACGGACACTCCAATTCACCCCTCCACTTT
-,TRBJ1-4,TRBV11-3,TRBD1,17,CASSLSPQGVTNEKLFF,TGTGCCAGCAGCTTGTCCCCACAGGGGGTGACTAATGAAAAACTGTTTTTT
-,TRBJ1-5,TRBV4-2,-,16,CASSQGRDTSNQPQHF,TGTGCCAGCAGCCAAGGACGGGACACTAGCAATCAGCCCCAGCATTTT
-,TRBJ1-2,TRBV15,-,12,CATSSRALGYTF,TGTGCCACCAGCAGTCGAGCATTGGGATACACCTTC
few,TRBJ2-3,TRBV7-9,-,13,CASSSDDGGTQYF,TGTGCCAGCAGCTCAGATGACGGAGGTACGCAGTATTTT
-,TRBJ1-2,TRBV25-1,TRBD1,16,CASSDLSWTGGYGYTF,TGTGCCAGCAGTGACCTTTCGTGGACAGGAGGCTATGGCTACACCTTC
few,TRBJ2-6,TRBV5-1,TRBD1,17,CASSLGQGFSGANVLTF,TGCGCCAGCAGCTTGGGACAGGGCTTCTCTGGGGCCAACGTCCTGACTTTC
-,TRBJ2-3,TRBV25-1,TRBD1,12,CASSEGTEGQYF,TGTGCCAGCAGTGAAGGGACAGAGGGACAGTATTTT
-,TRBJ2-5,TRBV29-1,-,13,CSATSVGSETQYF,TGCAGCGCCACCTCGGTGGGATCAGAGACCCAGTACTTC
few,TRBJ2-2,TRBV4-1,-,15,CASSGGIANTGELFF,TGCGCCAGCAGTGGGGGGATCGCGAACACCGGGGAGCTGTTTTTT
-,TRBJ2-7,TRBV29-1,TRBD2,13,CSAAGGGTDEQYF,TGCAGCGCCGCTGGCGGGGGGACGGACGAGCAGTACTTC
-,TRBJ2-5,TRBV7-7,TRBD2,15,CASSRGLAVQETQYF,TGTGCCAGCAGCAGAGGACTAGCGGTTCAAGAGACCCAGTACTTC
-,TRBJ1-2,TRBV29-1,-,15,CSVGKRAASHYGYTF,TGCAGCGTTGGTAAAAGGGCAGCCTCCCACTATGGCTACACCTTC
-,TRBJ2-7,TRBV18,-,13,CASSPQNSYEQYF,TGTGCCAGCTCACCACAGAACAGCTACGAGCAGTACTTC
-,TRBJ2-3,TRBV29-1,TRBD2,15,CSVAGTSGVTDTQYF,TGCAGCGTTGCAGGGACTAGCGGAGTAACAGATACGCAGTATTTT
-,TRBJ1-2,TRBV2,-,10,CASRSYGYTF,TGTGCCAGCAGGTCGTATGGCTACACCTTC
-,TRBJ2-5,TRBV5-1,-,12,CASSLEQETQYF,TGCGCCAGCAGCTTGGAGCAAGAGACCCAGTACTTC
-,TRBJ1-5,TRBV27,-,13,CASSLSGNQPQHF,TGTGCCAGCAGTTTATCTGGCAATCAGCCCCAGCATTTT
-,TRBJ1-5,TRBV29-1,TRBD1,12,CSVAGGDQPQHF,TGCAGCGTTGCAGGGGGCGATCAGCCCCAGCATTTT
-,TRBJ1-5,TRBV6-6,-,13,CASNVQGNQPQHF,TGTGCCAGCAACGTGCAGGGGAATCAGCCCCAGCATTTT